Below are 17 T cell receptor beta chains sequenced from a single sample in a study of identical twins. One entry per CDR3 protein, called by TCRdb with MiXCR from the 5' RACE reads. The table records about 200,000 distinct CDR3 sequences, approximately 8.3% of them present only once. These data were also reused for a study on yellow fever vaccine responses in identical twins.

Sequenced input: memory (CD45RO+) T cells sorted from blood. These receptors originate from a woman aged 18-29 years in good health.

This clonotype turned up a few times. The chain recombines TRBV10-2 with TRBJ2-2; 7 bases line up with TRBD2. The CDR3 length is 14 residues. With 4 bases clipped from V and 7 bases from J, the junction kept 6 bases outside the gene matches. The V gene's germline CDR1 is WSHSY and CDR2 SAAADI. The chain's CDR3 is CASSVLRENGELFF. The CDR3 region has the DNA TGCGCCAGCAGTGTTCTGCGGGAGAACGGGGAGCTGTTTTTT.

This clonotype was counted between two and nine times. The V call is TRBV5-1, the J call TRBJ2-5; tentatively, D is TRBD1 or TRBD2 (5 bases each). This CDR3 contains 13 residues. Germline-derived CDR1 and CDR2 are SGHRS and YFSETQ. Trimming stripped 0 bases from V and 4 bases from J, with 7 bases between. The CDR3 DNA sequence: TGCGCCAGCAGCTTGGAGAGGGGAGAGACCCAGTACTTC. It codes for CASSLERGETQYF.

This clonotype was seen ten or more times. The chain couples TRBV5-1 to TRBJ2-1; 12 positions agree with TRBD2. The CDR3 totals 17 residues. CDR1 is SGHRS and CDR2 is YFSETQ in the germline V gene. V lost 1 base, J lost 6 bases, and 8 bases stayed unmatched. Here the CDR3 DNA reads TGCGCCAGCAGCTTGCTGGCTAGCGGGAGGGCGGGCAATGAGCAGTTCTTC. Its translation: CASSLLASGRAGNEQFF.

This clonotype was seen only a few times. V gene TRBV2 combines with J gene TRBJ2-6; the D gene is possibly TRBD1 (5 bases). The CDR3 is made up of 17 amino acids. CDR1 and CDR2 (germline): SNHLY, FYNNEI. For the CDR3, the DNA is TGTGCTGGGGCCCCGGACGTGAAACGCTCTGGGGCCAACGTCCTGACTTTC. It encodes CAGAPDVKRSGANVLTF. The full variable domain, completed using reference TRBV2 and TRBJ2-6, is EPEVTQTPSHQVTQMGQEVILRCVPISNHLYFYWYRQILGQKVEFLVSFYNNEISEKSEIFDDQFSVERPDGSNFTLKIRSTKLEDSAMYFCAGAPDVKRSGANVLTFGAGSRLTVL.

This clonotype was detected ten times or more. The rearrangement joins TRBV20-1 to TRBJ2-3, with D possibly being TRBD2 (6 bases). Trimming took off 5 bases at V and 6 bases at J, with 9 bases between the two ends. Germline-derived CDR1 and CDR2 are DFQATT and SNEGSKA (reference sequence). The CDR3 has 11 residues. The CDR3 loop reads CSARLGDTQYF. CDR3 nucleotides: TGCAGTGCTCGACTAGGCGATACGCAGTATTTT.

The table lists this clonotype with many counts. The chain carries TRBV5-1 and TRBJ1-2; tentative D call: TRBD1 (6 bases). Germline values: CDR1 SGHRS, CDR2 YFSETQ. This CDR3 spans 13 amino acids. Trimming cost V 3 bases and J 4 bases, with 10 bases left between them. The CDR3 reads CASSWDKSYGYTF. The DNA for the CDR3 is TGCGCCAGCAGCTGGGACAAATCCTATGGCTACACCTTC.

In its sample, this clonotype was seen many times. The chain combines TRBV5-6 with TRBJ2-2, with D perhaps given as TRBD1 or TRBD2 (7 bases each). Trimming took 6 bases from V and 0 from J, leaving 24 bases between them. Germline values: CDR1 SGHDT, CDR2 YYEEEE. This CDR3 has 19 residues. CDR3 amino acids: CASIKLFGGTDTNTGELFF. Written as DNA, the CDR3 is TGTGCCAGCATCAAACTGTTCGGGGGGACAGACACGAACACCGGGGAGCTGTTTTTT.

The sample holds a few counts of this clonotype. The chain has TRBV28 and TRBJ2-6; D is unclear. V gave up 4 bases and J gave up 0 bases, with 7 bases separating them. This CDR3 spans 15 amino acids. Per the germline V gene, CDR1 is MDHEN and CDR2 is SYDVKM. The CDR3 reads CASSSVDSGANVLTF. CDR3 in DNA: TGTGCCAGCAGTTCCGTTGACTCTGGGGCCAACGTCCTGACTTTC. The complete variable domain, with remaining parts taken from reference TRBV28 and TRBJ2-6, reads DVKVTQSSRYLVKRTGEKVFLECVQDMDHENMFWYRQDPGLGLRLIYFSYDVKMKEKGDIPEGYSVSREKKERFSLILESASTNQTSMYLCASSSVDSGANVLTFGAGSRLTVL.

This clonotype came up a few times. This chain joins TRBV28 and TRBJ2-7; tentative D call: TRBD2 (6 bases). V dropped 7 bases and J dropped 11 bases, with 15 bases sitting between them. This CDR3 comprises 11 residues. Germline lookup yields CDR1 MDHEN and CDR2 SYDVKM. In DNA, the CDR3 is TGTGCCAGCACCATAACGGGGGTGGAGTACTTC. Translating it yields CASTITGVEYF. The full variable domain, completed using reference TRBV28 and TRBJ2-7, is DVKVTQSSRYLVKRTGEKVFLECVQDMDHENMFWYRQDPGLGLRLIYFSYDVKMKEKGDIPEGYSVSREKKERFSLILESASTNQTSMYLCASTITGVEYFGPGTRLTVT.

The sample holds many counts of this clonotype. This chain joins TRBV15 and TRBJ2-5; D might be TRBD1 (6 bases). The CDR3 loop spans 15 amino acids. V lost 3 bases and J lost 2, with 13 bases in between. Germline CDR1 LNHNV, CDR2 YYDKDF (reference sequence). The CDR3 DNA sequence: TGTGCCACCAGCAGTAGTGGACAGAGACAAGAGACCCAGTACTTC. This codes for CATSSSGQRQETQYF.

This clonotype was observed many times. V is TRBV15 and J is TRBJ1-3; D uncertain. Between the trimmed V and J ends, which lost 0 bases and 0 bases, there was a span of 12 bases. Germline CDR1 LNHNV, CDR2 YYDKDF (reference sequence). This CDR3 comprises 17 residues. This chain's CDR3 is CATSRDKDGPSGNTIYF. The CDR3 DNA reads as TGTGCCACCAGCAGAGATAAGGACGGTCCCTCTGGAAACACCATATATTTT.

The V and J genes are TRBV3-1 and TRBJ2-5; 10 nucleotides match TRBD2. The CDR3 runs to 17 residues. The J segment lost 3 bases and the V segment lost 11 bases, leaving 18 bases of the junction unmatched. Germline V gene lookup returns CDR1 LGHDT and CDR2 YNNKEL (reference sequence). The CDR3 DNA sequence: TGTGCCTGCTGCCAAGCGGGCCAGCGGGGGGGAGAAGAGACCCAGTACTTC. It yields the protein CACCQAGQRGGEETQYF.

In this sample, this clonotype turned up many times. This rearrangement joins TRBV20-1 to TRBJ2-7; a weak D match, TRBD1 (5 bases). The CDR3 is 11 residues long. Trimming took off 6 bases at V and 3 bases at J, with 9 bases between the two ends. Germline V lookup: CDR1 DFQATT, CDR2 SNEGSKA (reference sequence). The chain's CDR3 is CSAHDSYEQYF. The CDR3 coding sequence is TGCAGTGCCCACGACAGCTACGAGCAGTACTTC.

This clonotype was seen a few times. The V call is TRBV6-1, the J call TRBJ2-7; 9 nucleotides agree with TRBD2. There are 13 residues in the CDR3. With 1 base clipped from V and 6 bases from J, the junction kept 1 base outside the gene matches. CDR1 is MNHNS and CDR2 is SASEGT in the germline V gene. The DNA for the CDR3 is TGTGCCAGCAGTGAAGTAGCGGGGGCCGAGCAGTACTTC. As protein: CASSEVAGAEQYF.

J is TRBJ2-3 and V is TRBV18, with D possibly being TRBD1 (6 bases). CDR3 length equals 17 residues. With 1 base removed from V and 2 bases from J, the gap between germline ends came to 16 bases. CDR1 KGHSH and CDR2 LQKENI come from the germline V gene. Here the CDR3 DNA reads TGTGCCAGCTCACCACGGGACACACCAACCCACACAGATACGCAGTATTTT. Its protein is CASSPRDTPTHTDTQYF.

This clonotype was seen ten or more times. The V and J genes are TRBV2 and TRBJ1-2; 8 nucleotides agree with TRBD1. The length of the CDR3 is 13 residues. Germline V gene sequence: CDR1 SNHLY, CDR2 FYNNEI. V trimming: 8 bases; J trimming: 8 bases; junction bases outside the gene matches: 10. The CDR3: CASGDRTSGGYTF. The CDR3 DNA sequence: TGTGCCAGCGGGGACAGGACATCAGGCGGCTACACCTTC.

This clonotype was observed many times. J is TRBJ1-6 and V is TRBV5-1, with D possibly being TRBD1 (5 bases). This CDR3 is built from 15 residues. Germline CDR1 SGHRS, CDR2 YFSETQ. V lost 0 bases to trimming and J lost 5 bases, with 9 bases between them. The CDR3 loop is CASSLAGIDNSPLHF. CDR3 nucleotides: TGCGCCAGCAGCTTGGCAGGGATCGATAATTCACCCCTCCACTTT. Together with reference TRBV5-1 and TRBJ1-6, the CDR3 gives the full variable domain: KAGVTQTPRYLIKTRGQQVTLSCSPISGHRSVSWYQQTPGQGLQFLFEYFSETQRNKGNFPGRFSGRQFSNSRSEMNVSTLELGDSALYLCASSLAGIDNSPLHFGNGTRLTVT.